This T cell receptor beta chain was captured by sequencing in a study of T cell responses to AZD1222 COVID-19 vaccine. Study summary: Both about-4-week and about-12-week second-dose recipients were combined.

Here immunoSEQ multiplex PCR was the method, and the copy in TCRdb shows in-frame clones only, minus some. The sample holds about 49,000 clones, around three quarters seen once. The germline gives CDR1 MDHEN, CDR2 SYDVKM. The CDR3 has 14 amino acids. The V and J ends lost 5 bases and 3 bases, in that order; junction bases with no gene match: 4. Study results and caveats: Donors were largely white British and mainly female; clonal diversity was possibly underestimated. CD4 TCRs covered the whole spike, strongest at regions 160-218 and 743-854.

This clone appeared once. Its antigen remains unidentified. The sequence was collected from an adult in good health. The specimen was peripheral blood, collected on day 0 of AZD1222 vaccination. J is TRBJ2-7 and V is TRBV28; 10 nucleotides line up with TRBD2. The CDR3 nucleotides are TGTGCCAGCAGTACCACTAGCGGGATCTACGAGCAGTACTTC. It encodes CASSTTSGIYEQYF.